The 32 T cell receptor beta chains below come from one sample, sequenced in a study of siplizumab effects on memory and regulatory T cells (dated by TCRdb to between 2018 and 2021). The library was produced with the immunoSEQ multiplex PCR assay. This immuneACCESS table, as held by TCRdb, lists in-frame sequences with V and J called but not all clones. Of the missing ones, under half trace to an unresolved V gene in checked studies; the others have no known cause. This sample holds about 69,000 clones; around nine tenths were observed only once. The top ten clones comprise about 1.5% of the sample. Sequences were obtained from Tregs sorted from blood. These receptors were taken from a human donor in good health.

The chain combines TRBV11-3 with TRBJ2-3, with unresolved D. The CDR3 runs to 11 residues. Germline assignment: CDR1 SGHNT and CDR2 YENEEA. V gave up 2 bases and J gave up 5 bases, with 2 bases separating them. The CDR3 bases are TGTGCCAGCAGCTTAATAGATACGCAGTATTTT. Protein sequence: CASSLIDTQYF.

V is TRBV5-1 and J is TRBJ2-7, with 11 bases lining up with TRBD2. Germline loops: CDR1 SGHRS, CDR2 YFSETQ. After removal of 4 bases from V and 1 base from J, the junction contained 1 base not matched to a gene. The CDR3 sequence is 14 residues long. As DNA, the CDR3 is TGCGCCAGCAGCCCTAGCGGGAGGTCCTACGAGCAGTACTTC. Its translation: CASSPSGRSYEQYF.

V and J are TRBV19 and TRBJ1-2, with 9 nucleotides matching TRBD1. Germline V gives CDR1 LNHDA, CDR2 SQIVND (reference sequence). V lost 2 bases and J lost 7; bases outside the gene matches: 14. This CDR3 region has 17 residues. The CDR3 here is CASSISGTGQGPTGYTF. The CDR3 bases are TGTGCCAGTAGTATAAGCGGTACGGGACAGGGTCCTACTGGCTACACCTTC.

The rearrangement uses TRBV7-9 and TRBJ1-1, with D unclear. The CDR3 extends over 13 amino acids. V lost 5 bases and J 4 bases, leaving 11 bases between the germline ends. Germline V CDR1 and CDR2: SEHNR, FQNEAQ (reference sequence). The CDR3 protein is CASSRTLSTEAFF. CDR3 nucleotides: TGTGCCAGCAGCCGGACTCTTAGCACTGAAGCTTTCTTT.

This rearrangement joins TRBV19 to TRBJ2-1; 13 bases agree with TRBD2. Trimming removed 5 bases from V and 0 bases from J; junction bases left unmatched: 10. CDR3 length equals 19 residues. Germline loops: CDR1 LNHDA, CDR2 SQIVND (reference sequence). The CDR3, as DNA: TGTGCCAGTAGTTTTTCCCAGGGACTAGCGGGACTCTCCTACAATGAGCAGTTCTTC. Translating it yields CASSFSQGLAGLSYNEQFF.

V usage is TRBV27 and J usage is TRBJ1-1; D uncertain. CDR3 length: 12 amino acids. Germline-derived CDR1 and CDR2 are MNHEY and SMNVEV (reference sequence). V was trimmed by 2 bases and J by 7 bases, leaving 8 bases between them. The CDR3 is CASSLPLGEAFF. CDR3 coding DNA: TGTGCCAGCAGTTTACCTCTCGGTGAAGCTTTCTTT.

V is TRBV5-1 and J is TRBJ2-1; 7 nucleotides match TRBD1. The V segment lost 3 bases and the J segment 1 base; nucleotides outside the gene matches: 4. CDR3 length: 15 amino acids. In germline, CDR1 is SGHRS, CDR2 YFSETQ. Written as DNA, the CDR3 is TGCGCCAGCAGCTACTCAGGGGGATCCTACAATGAGCAGTTCTTC. The encoded protein is CASSYSGGSYNEQFF. Filled out from reference TRBV5-1 and TRBJ2-1, the complete variable domain reads KAGVTQTPRYLIKTRGQQVTLSCSPISGHRSVSWYQQTPGQGLQFLFEYFSETQRNKGNFPGRFSGRQFSNSRSEMNVSTLELGDSALYLCASSYSGGSYNEQFFGPGTRLTVL.

This clone showed up just once. The chain has TRBV18 and TRBJ2-7; a weak D match, TRBD1 (5 bases). This CDR3 is built from 14 residues. Trimming removed 4 bases from V and 5 bases from J, with 15 bases in between. CDR1 is KGHSH and CDR2 is LQKENI in the germline V gene. The CDR3 spells CASSLPRQPNEQYF. The CDR3, as DNA: TGTGCCAGCTCACTGCCCCGACAGCCCAACGAGCAGTACTTC. The full variable domain, completed using reference TRBV18 and TRBJ2-7, is NAGVMQNPRHLVRRRGQEARLRCSPMKGHSHVYWYRQLPEEGLKFMVYLQKENIIDESGMPKERFSAEFPKEGPSILRIQQVVRGDSAAYFCASSLPRQPNEQYFGPGTRLTVT.

The chain links TRBV18 to TRBJ1-2; D possibly corresponds to TRBD1 (5 bases). Deletions cut 3 bases from V and 4 bases from J, with 15 bases between. The CDR3 has 15 amino acids. The germline CDR1 and CDR2 sequences are KGHSH and LQKENI. In DNA form, the CDR3 reads TGTGCCAGCTCACCCGGGACCAAACGGAGCTATGGCTACACCTTC. As protein: CASSPGTKRSYGYTF.

This chain connects TRBV28 to TRBJ2-7; D might be TRBD1 or TRBD2, each matching 5 bases. The V and J ends lost 4 bases and 4 bases respectively, with 17 bases between them. The CDR3 is 15 amino acids. The V gene's germline CDR1 is MDHEN and CDR2 SYDVKM. The CDR3 nucleotides are TGTGCCAGCAGTTCTTTTTATGACAGCGGTTACGAGCAGTACTTC. As protein: CASSSFYDSGYEQYF. Combining the CDR3 with reference TRBV28 and TRBJ2-7 gives the whole variable domain DVKVTQSSRYLVKRTGEKVFLECVQDMDHENMFWYRQDPGLGLRLIYFSYDVKMKEKGDIPEGYSVSREKKERFSLILESASTNQTSMYLCASSSFYDSGYEQYFGPGTRLTVT.

V is TRBV20-1 and J is TRBJ2-7; D not certain. Germline-derived CDR1 and CDR2 are DFQATT and SNEGSKA (reference sequence). Between the trimmed V and J ends, which lost 4 bases and 4 bases, there was a span of 5 bases. This CDR3 spans 10 amino acids. CDR3 amino acids: CSANMYEQYF. The CDR3 DNA reads TGCAGTGCTAATATGTACGAGCAGTACTTC.

This clone has just one count. The chain uses TRBV7-9 and TRBJ2-5; D possibly uses TRBD1 or TRBD2 (5 bases each). V was trimmed by 2 bases and J by 5 bases, leaving 12 bases between them. The CDR3 has 14 amino acids. Germline V gene data show CDR1 as SEHNR and CDR2 as FQNEAQ (reference sequence). In nucleotides, the CDR3 is TGTGCCAGCAGCTTAAGCAGGGAGTGGGAGACCCAGTACTTC. Amino acid sequence: CASSLSREWETQYF.

The chain couples TRBV19 to TRBJ1-4; perhaps TRBD1 as D (6 bases). The germline V gene has CDR1 LNHDA and CDR2 SQIVND (reference sequence). The CDR3 length is 15 residues. V was shortened by 5 bases and J by 8 bases, with 18 bases between the two germline ends. The CDR3: CASSSTGATTEKLFF. CDR3 DNA sequence: TGTGCCAGTAGTTCAACGGGGGCCACTACCGAAAAACTGTTTTTT.

CDR3 nucleotides: TGTGCCATCAGTGCGGGGACTAGCGGGAGGGTAGATACGCAGTATTTT. Its translation: CAISAGTSGRVDTQYF. V usage is TRBV10-3 and J usage is TRBJ2-3; 16 positions match TRBD2. V shed 4 bases, J shed 5 bases, and the junction held 3 bases outside the gene matches. Germline V CDR1 and CDR2: ENHRY, SYGVKD. The CDR3 contains 16 residues.

V usage is TRBV5-1 and J usage is TRBJ2-1; TRBD2 agrees at 8 bases. Germline V CDR1 and CDR2: SGHRS, YFSETQ. The length of the CDR3 is 16 residues. The junction had 7 bases not matched to a gene; V was cut back by 0 bases and J by 5 bases. CDR3 region: CASSLGAGRAHNEQFF. The CDR3 nucleotides are TGCGCCAGCAGCTTGGGGGCCGGGAGGGCGCACAATGAGCAGTTCTTC.

The J gene is TRBJ2-2, the V gene TRBV19; D might be TRBD2 (5 bases). CDR3 length equals 14 residues. Germline V gives CDR1 LNHDA, CDR2 SQIVND (reference sequence). The ends were cut back, 3 bases at V and 8 bases at J, with 13 bases in the middle. The CDR3 sequence is CASSISVKAGELFF. The CDR3 DNA follows: TGTGCCAGTAGTATTAGCGTAAAGGCGGGGGAGCTGTTTTTT.

This chain links TRBV11-3 with TRBJ2-7, with no clear D. Trimming cost V 0 bases and J 4 bases, with 13 bases left between them. Germline values: CDR1 SGHNT, CDR2 YENEEA. This CDR3 contains 15 residues. CDR3: CASSLDALITYEQYF. CDR3 nucleotide sequence: TGTGCCAGCAGCTTAGACGCCCTGATAACGTACGAGCAGTACTTC.

The genes are TRBV12-5 and TRBJ2-3, with TRBD1 identical over 8 bases. The CDR3 spans 15 residues. Germline lookup yields CDR1 LGHNT and CDR2 FRNRAP. Trimming removed 5 bases from V and 4 bases from J; junction bases left unmatched: 8. The DNA for the CDR3 is TGTGCTAGTGGTCCGGGGGACAGGCCGTCAGATACGCAGTATTTT. Its translation: CASGPGDRPSDTQYF. Variable domain in full (rest from reference TRBV12-5 and TRBJ2-3): DARVTQTPRHKVTEMGQEVTMRCQPILGHNTVFWYRQTMMQGLELLAYFRNRAPLDDSGMPKDRFSAEMPDATLATLKIQPSEPRDSAVYFCASGPGDRPSDTQYFGPGTRLTVL.

The chain joins TRBV25-1 to TRBJ2-1; 8 bases are a match to TRBD1. The CDR3 is 13 amino acids. V dropped 2 bases and J dropped 12; count of bases not matched to a gene: 6. Germline V gene data show CDR1 as MGHDK and CDR2 as SYGVNS. CDR3 sequence reads: CASSEGPGTGQFF. The CDR3 DNA sequence: TGTGCCAGCAGTGAAGGACCCGGGACAGGGCAGTTCTTC.

The CDR3 is CASSADRDSIQYF. In nucleotides, the CDR3 is TGTGCCAGCAGTGCAGACAGGGATAGCATTCAGTACTTC. The V gene is TRBV5-6, the J gene TRBJ2-4; 7 bases fit TRBD1. The V gene's germline CDR1 is SGHDT and CDR2 YYEEEE. After removal of 5 bases from V and 9 bases from J, the junction contained 8 bases not matched to a gene. This CDR3 comprises 13 residues.

The chain has TRBV11-3 and TRBJ2-3; 7 bases are shared with TRBD1. Germline values: CDR1 SGHNT, CDR2 YENEEA. V lost 5 bases and J lost 4; bases outside the gene matches: 9. This CDR3 is 15 amino acids long. The CDR3 sequence is CASSTDRAEADTQYF. CDR3 sequence (DNA): TGTGCCAGCAGCACTGACAGGGCGGAGGCAGATACGCAGTATTTT.

The rearrangement joins TRBV12-5 to TRBJ2-7; TRBD2 matches 11 bases. The V gene end was trimmed by 0 bases and the J gene end by 5 bases; junction bases not matched to a gene: 12. Germline V gene lookup returns CDR1 LGHNT and CDR2 FRNRAP. CDR3 length equals 18 residues. CDR3 sequence (DNA): TGTGCTAGTGGTTTGGTTATTCCAGGGGCTAGCGGGAGGAACGAGCAGTACTTC. Amino acid sequence: CASGLVIPGASGRNEQYF. The complete variable domain, with remaining parts taken from reference TRBV12-5 and TRBJ2-7, reads DARVTQTPRHKVTEMGQEVTMRCQPILGHNTVFWYRQTMMQGLELLAYFRNRAPLDDSGMPKDRFSAEMPDATLATLKIQPSEPRDSAVYFCASGLVIPGASGRNEQYFGPGTRLTVT.

The chain carries TRBV7-2 and TRBJ2-1, with 7 positions matching TRBD2. V was pared by 5 bases and J by 7 bases, with 11 bases of the junction left unmatched. Germline lookup yields CDR1 SGHTA and CDR2 FQGNSA. The CDR3 is 15 residues long. The CDR3 region has the DNA TGTGCCAGCAGCGCTACTAGCGTGATAAGAAATGAGCAGTTCTTC. Amino acid sequence: CASSATSVIRNEQFF. Filled out from reference TRBV7-2 and TRBJ2-1, the complete variable domain reads GAGVSQSPSNKVTEKGKDVELRCDPISGHTALYWYRQSLGQGLEFLIYFQGNSAPDKSGLPSDRFSAERTGGSVSTLTIQRTQQEDSAVYLCASSATSVIRNEQFFGPGTRLTVL.

The count of this clone is one. At one end, the junction sequence differs from germline, possibly due to a read error. The chain joins TRBV7-7 to TRBJ2-1; TRBD2 agrees at 12 bases. The germline V gene has CDR1 SSHAT and CDR2 FNYEAQ (reference sequence). The CDR3 runs to 15 residues. CDR3 coding DNA: TGTGCTAGCAGTAAGACTAGCGGGAGCTACAATGAGCAGTTCTTC. This encodes CASSKTSGSYNEQFF.

The chain recombines TRBV5-5 with TRBJ2-7; D is undetermined. Trimming shortened V by 0 bases and J by 3 bases, and 10 bases separated the two germline ends. CDR1 is SGHKS, CDR2 YYEKEE, per germline (reference sequence). The CDR3 extends over 14 amino acids. The DNA of the CDR3 is TGTGCCAGCAGCTTGGGACTTCTATTCTACGAGCAGTACTTC. It yields the protein CASSLGLLFYEQYF. The variable domain in full, completed from reference TRBV5-5 and TRBJ2-7, reads DAGVTQSPTHLIKTRGQQVTLRCSPISGHKSVSWYQQVLGQGPQFIFQYYEKEERGRGNFPDRFSARQFPNYSSELNVNALLLGDSALYLCASSLGLLFYEQYFGPGTRLTVT.

This rearrangement joins TRBV7-9 to TRBJ2-7; D unclear. CDR1 is SEHNR and CDR2 is FQNEAQ in the germline V gene (reference sequence). The CDR3 runs 13 residues. Trimming left V 7 bases short and J 4 bases short, with 14 bases between. The CDR3 DNA follows: TGTGCCAGCACATCTAGGTCTACGTACGAGCAGTACTTC. Amino acids: CASTSRSTYEQYF.

The J gene is TRBJ1-1, the V gene TRBV11-1, with unresolved D. This CDR3 is built from 14 residues. V lost 4 bases to trimming and J lost 3 bases, with 12 bases between them. Germline V gene lookup returns CDR1 SGHAT and CDR2 FQDESV (reference sequence). The CDR3 sequence: CASSYHLADTEAFF. In DNA form, the CDR3 reads TGTGCCAGCAGCTACCACCTAGCGGACACTGAAGCTTTCTTT.

The CDR3 region is CASSPPTSGSYNEQFF. The CDR3 DNA follows: TGTGCCAGCAGCCCCCCGACTAGCGGGAGCTACAATGAGCAGTTCTTC. This chain uses TRBV13 with TRBJ2-1, with 12 positions matching TRBD2. The V gene's germline CDR1 is PRHDT and CDR2 FYEKMQ (reference sequence). The V and J ends lost 5 bases and 3 bases, in that order; junction bases with no gene match: 5. The CDR3 contains 16 residues.

The J gene is TRBJ1-2, the V gene TRBV6-5; 7 nucleotides align to TRBD1. The length of the CDR3 is 14 residues. Germline CDR1 and CDR2: MNHEY and SVGAGI. V gave up 6 bases and J gave up 2 bases; unmatched junction bases: 6. The CDR3 region has the DNA TGTGCCAGCAGCCCAGGGGGAACGAACTATGGCTACACCTTC. This gives the protein CASSPGGTNYGYTF.

The CDR3 region is CASSQRTGGPYEQYF. The CDR3 DNA sequence: TGTGCCAGCAGCCAGAGGACAGGGGGCCCCTACGAGCAGTACTTC. The V and J genes are TRBV9 and TRBJ2-7, with 11 nucleotides matching TRBD1. CDR1 and CDR2 from the germline V gene are SGDLS and YYNGEE. Trimming took 4 bases from V and 2 from J; bases not matched to a gene: 5. This CDR3 has 15 residues.

This clone was seen a single time. The rearrangement links TRBV4-1 to TRBJ1-1, with D possibly being TRBD1 (5 bases). Germline lookup yields CDR1 MGHRA and CDR2 YSYEKL. This CDR3 has 14 residues. Trimming stripped 4 bases from V and 0 bases from J, with 9 bases between. For the CDR3, the DNA is TGCGCCAGCAGCCCGCTGGGGGTGAACACTGAAGCTTTCTTT. It codes for CASSPLGVNTEAFF.

The rearrangement links TRBV5-4 to TRBJ2-7; TRBD1 matches 7 bases. Trimming at V came to 4 bases and at J to 4 bases, leaving 2 bases not matched to a gene. This CDR3 spans 12 amino acids. CDR1 is SGHNT and CDR2 is YYREEE in the germline V gene (reference sequence). CDR3 protein: CASSVQGYEQYF. In DNA form, the CDR3 reads TGTGCCAGCAGCGTACAGGGGTACGAGCAGTACTTC.